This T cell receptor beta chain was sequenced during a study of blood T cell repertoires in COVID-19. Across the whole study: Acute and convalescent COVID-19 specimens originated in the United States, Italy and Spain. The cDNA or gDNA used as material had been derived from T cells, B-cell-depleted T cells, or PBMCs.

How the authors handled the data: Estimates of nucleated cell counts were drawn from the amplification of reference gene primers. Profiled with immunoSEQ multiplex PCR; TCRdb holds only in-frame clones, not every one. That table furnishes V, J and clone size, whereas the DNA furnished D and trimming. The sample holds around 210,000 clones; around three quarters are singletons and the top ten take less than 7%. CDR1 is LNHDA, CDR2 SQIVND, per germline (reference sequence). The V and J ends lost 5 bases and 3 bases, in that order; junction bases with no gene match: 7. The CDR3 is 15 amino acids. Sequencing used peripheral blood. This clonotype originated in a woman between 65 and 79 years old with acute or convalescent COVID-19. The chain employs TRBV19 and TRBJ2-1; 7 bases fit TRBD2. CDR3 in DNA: TGTGCCAGTAGTCCTCTAGCGGAGGGCTACAATGAGCAGTTCTTC. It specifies CASSPLAEGYNEQFF.